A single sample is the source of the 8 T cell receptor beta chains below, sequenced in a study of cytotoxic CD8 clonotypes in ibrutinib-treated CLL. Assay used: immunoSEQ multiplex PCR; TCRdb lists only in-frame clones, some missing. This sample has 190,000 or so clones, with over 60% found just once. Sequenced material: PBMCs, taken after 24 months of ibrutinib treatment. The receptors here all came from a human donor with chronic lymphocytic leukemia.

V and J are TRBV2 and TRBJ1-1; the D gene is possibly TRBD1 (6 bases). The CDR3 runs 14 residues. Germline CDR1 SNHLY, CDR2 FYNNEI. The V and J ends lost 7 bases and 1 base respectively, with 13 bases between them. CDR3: CASKPRDTNTEAFF. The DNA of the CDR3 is TGTGCCAGCAAGCCCCGGGACACGAACACTGAAGCTTTCTTT.

Here the CDR3 DNA reads TGTGCCAGCAGCCAACCGGACAGGGTCGGGACTGAAGCTTTCTTT. Its translation is CASSQPDRVGTEAFF. The rearrangement joins TRBV4-2 to TRBJ1-1; 8 bases are a match to TRBD1. CDR1 and CDR2 from the germline V gene are LGHNA and YNFKEQ. This CDR3 spans 15 amino acids. Trimming removed 2 bases from V and 5 bases from J; junction bases left unmatched: 7.

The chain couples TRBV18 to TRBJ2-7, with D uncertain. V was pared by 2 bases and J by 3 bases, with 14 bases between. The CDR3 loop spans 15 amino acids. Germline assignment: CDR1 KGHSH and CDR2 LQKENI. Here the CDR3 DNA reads TGTGCCAGCTCACCAAAAGAAAACTACTTCTACGAGCAGTACTTC. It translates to CASSPKENYFYEQYF.

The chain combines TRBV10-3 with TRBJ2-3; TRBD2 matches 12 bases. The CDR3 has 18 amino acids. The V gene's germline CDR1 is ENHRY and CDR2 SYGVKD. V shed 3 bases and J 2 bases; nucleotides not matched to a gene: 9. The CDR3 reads CAISDPPGLAGTTDTQYF. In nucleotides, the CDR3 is TGTGCCATCAGTGACCCGCCTGGACTAGCGGGGACCACAGATACGCAGTATTTT.

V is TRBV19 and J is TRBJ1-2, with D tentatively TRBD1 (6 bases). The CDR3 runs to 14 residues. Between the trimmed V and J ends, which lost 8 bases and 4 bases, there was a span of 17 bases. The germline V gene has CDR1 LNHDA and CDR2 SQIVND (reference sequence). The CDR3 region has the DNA TGTGCCAGTGGAGCCAGGGGCAGGAGCTATGGCTACACCTTC. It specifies CASGARGRSYGYTF. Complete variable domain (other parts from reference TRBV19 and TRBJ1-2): DGGITQSPKYLFRKEGQNVTLSCEQNLNHDAMYWYRQDPGQGLRLIYYSQIVNDFQKGDIAEGYSVSREKKESFPLTVTSAQKNPTAFYLCASGARGRSYGYTFGSGTRLTVV.

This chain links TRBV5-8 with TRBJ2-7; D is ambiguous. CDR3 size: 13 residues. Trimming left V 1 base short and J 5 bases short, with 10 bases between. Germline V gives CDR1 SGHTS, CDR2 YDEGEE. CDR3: CASSLSPHHEQYF. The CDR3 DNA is TGTGCCAGCAGCTTGTCGCCGCACCACGAGCAGTACTTC.

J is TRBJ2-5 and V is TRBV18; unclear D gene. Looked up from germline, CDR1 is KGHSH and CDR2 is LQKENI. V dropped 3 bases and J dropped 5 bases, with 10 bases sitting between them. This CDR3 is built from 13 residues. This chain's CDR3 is CASSPSRFETQYF. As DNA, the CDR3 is TGTGCCAGCTCACCCTCCAGGTTTGAGACCCAGTACTTC.

The CDR3 DNA is TGTGCCAGCAGCTTGCCCGCGGCCGGGGAGCTGTTTTTT. It specifies CASSLPAAGELFF. The V gene is TRBV5-4, the J gene TRBJ2-2; D gene ambiguous. This CDR3 is 13 amino acids long. Germline CDR1 reads SGHNT; CDR2 reads YYREEE (reference sequence). Trimming left V 1 base short and J 6 bases short, with 7 bases between.